The clone carrying this T cell receptor beta chain came up a few times. Assay used: immunoSEQ multiplex PCR; TCRdb lists only in-frame clones, some missing. Among about 360,000 clones listed, approximately 86% were seen once. The CDR3 runs to 18 residues. The J segment lost 4 bases and the V segment lost 4 bases, leaving 10 bases of the junction unmatched. Looked up from germline, CDR1 is SGHTA and CDR2 is FQGTGA. This entry comes from a study of blood T cell repertoires in COVID-19. The rearrangement links TRBV7-3 to TRBJ2-1; 13 bases line up with TRBD2. Sequencing input: peripheral blood. This sequence originates from a human donor in a cohort sampled during active COVID-19. CDR3 amino acids: CASSSPGLAGDSYNEQFF. The CDR3, as DNA: TGTGCCAGCAGCTCGCCTGGACTAGCGGGGGACTCTTACAATGAGCAGTTCTTC.